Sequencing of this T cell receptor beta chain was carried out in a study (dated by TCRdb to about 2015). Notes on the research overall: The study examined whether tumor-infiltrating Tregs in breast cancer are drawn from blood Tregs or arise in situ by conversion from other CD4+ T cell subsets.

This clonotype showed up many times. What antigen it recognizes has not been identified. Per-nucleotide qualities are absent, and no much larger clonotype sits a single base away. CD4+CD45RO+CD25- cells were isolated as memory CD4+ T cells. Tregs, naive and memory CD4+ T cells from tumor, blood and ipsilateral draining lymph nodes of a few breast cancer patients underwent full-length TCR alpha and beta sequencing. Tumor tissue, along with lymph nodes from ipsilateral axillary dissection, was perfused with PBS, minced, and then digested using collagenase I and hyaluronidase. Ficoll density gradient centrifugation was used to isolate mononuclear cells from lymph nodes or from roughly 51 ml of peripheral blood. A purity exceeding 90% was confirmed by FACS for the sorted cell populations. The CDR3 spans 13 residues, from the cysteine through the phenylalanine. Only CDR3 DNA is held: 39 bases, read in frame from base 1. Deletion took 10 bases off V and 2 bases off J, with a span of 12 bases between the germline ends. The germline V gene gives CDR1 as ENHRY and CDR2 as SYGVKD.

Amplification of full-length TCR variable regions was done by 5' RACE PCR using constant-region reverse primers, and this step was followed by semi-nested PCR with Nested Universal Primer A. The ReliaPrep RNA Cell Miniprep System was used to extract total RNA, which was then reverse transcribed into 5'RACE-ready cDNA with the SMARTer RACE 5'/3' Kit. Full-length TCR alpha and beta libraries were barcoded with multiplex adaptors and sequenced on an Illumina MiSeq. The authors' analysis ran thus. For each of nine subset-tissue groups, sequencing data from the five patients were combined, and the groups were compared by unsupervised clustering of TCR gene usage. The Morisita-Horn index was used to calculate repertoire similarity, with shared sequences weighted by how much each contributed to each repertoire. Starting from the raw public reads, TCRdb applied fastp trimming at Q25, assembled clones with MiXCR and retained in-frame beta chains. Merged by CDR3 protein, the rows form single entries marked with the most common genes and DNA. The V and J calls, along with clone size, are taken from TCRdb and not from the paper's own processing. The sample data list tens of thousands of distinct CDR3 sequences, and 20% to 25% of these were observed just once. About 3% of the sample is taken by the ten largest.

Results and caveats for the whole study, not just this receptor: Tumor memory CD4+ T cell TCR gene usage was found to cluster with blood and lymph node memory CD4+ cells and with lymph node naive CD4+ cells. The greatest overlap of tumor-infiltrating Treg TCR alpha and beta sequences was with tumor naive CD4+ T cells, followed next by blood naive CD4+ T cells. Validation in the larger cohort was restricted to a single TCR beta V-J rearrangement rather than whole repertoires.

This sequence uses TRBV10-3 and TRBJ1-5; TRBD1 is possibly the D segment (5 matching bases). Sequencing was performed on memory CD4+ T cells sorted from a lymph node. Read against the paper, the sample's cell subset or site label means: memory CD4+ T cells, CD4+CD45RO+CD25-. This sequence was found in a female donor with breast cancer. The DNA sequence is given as TGTGCCACCATGTTAGGGGGCAATCAGCCCCAGCATTTT. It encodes CATMLGGNQPQHF.